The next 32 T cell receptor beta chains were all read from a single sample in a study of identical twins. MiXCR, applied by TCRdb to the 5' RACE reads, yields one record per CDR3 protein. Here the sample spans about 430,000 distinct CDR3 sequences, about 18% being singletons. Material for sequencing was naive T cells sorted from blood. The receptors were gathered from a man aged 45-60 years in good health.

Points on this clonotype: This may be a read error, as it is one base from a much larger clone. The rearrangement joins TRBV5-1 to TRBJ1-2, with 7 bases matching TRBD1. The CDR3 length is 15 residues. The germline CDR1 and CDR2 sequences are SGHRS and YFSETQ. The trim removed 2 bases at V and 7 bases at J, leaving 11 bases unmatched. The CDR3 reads CASSFNRRDSGGYTF. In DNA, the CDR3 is TGCGCCAGCAGCTTCAACAGACGGGACAGTGGTGGCTACACCTTC.

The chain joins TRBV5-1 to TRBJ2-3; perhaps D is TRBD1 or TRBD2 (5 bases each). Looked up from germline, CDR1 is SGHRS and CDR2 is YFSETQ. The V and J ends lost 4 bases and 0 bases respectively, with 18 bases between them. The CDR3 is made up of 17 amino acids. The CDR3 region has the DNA TGCGCCAGCAGCCATTTGGGACCTACCCTTAGCACAGATACGCAGTATTTT. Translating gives CASSHLGPTLSTDTQYF.

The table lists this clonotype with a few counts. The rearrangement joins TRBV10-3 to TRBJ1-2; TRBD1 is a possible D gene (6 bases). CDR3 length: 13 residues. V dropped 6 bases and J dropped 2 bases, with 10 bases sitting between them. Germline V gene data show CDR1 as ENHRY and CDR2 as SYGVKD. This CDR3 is CAIRSGENYGYTF. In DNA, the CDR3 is TGTGCCATCAGGTCAGGGGAGAACTATGGCTACACCTTC.

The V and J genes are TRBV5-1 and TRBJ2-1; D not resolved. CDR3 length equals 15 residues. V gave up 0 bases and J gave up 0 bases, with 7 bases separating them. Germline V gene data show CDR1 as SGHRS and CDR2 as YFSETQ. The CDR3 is CASSLAAPSYNEQFF. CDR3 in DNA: TGCGCCAGCAGCTTGGCAGCCCCCTCCTACAATGAGCAGTTCTTC.

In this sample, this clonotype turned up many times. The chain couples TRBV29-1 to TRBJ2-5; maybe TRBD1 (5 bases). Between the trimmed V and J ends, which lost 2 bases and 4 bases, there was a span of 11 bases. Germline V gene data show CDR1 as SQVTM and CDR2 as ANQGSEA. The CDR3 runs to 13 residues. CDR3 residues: CSVEKGWGETQYF. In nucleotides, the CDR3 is TGCAGCGTTGAAAAGGGGTGGGGAGAGACCCAGTACTTC.

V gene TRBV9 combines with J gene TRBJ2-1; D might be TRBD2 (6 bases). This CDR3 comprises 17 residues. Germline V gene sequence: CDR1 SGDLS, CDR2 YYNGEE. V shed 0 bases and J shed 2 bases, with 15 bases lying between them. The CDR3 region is CASSVGGGIPTYNEQFF. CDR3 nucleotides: TGTGCCAGCAGCGTAGGGGGAGGCATCCCAACCTACAATGAGCAGTTCTTC.

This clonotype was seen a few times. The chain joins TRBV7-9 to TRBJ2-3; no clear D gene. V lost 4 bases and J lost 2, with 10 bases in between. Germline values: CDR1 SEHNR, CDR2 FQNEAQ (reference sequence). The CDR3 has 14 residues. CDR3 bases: TGTGCCAGCAGCTCCTTAGTAGTCACAGATACGCAGTATTTT. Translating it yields CASSSLVVTDTQYF.

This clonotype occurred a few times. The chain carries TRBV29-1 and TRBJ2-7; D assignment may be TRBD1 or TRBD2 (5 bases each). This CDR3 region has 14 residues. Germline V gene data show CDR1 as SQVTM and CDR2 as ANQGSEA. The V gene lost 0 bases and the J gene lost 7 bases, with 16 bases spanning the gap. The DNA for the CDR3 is TGCAGCGTTGAAGATCGTAGGGGAAGCGGAGAGCAGTACTTC. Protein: CSVEDRRGSGEQYF.

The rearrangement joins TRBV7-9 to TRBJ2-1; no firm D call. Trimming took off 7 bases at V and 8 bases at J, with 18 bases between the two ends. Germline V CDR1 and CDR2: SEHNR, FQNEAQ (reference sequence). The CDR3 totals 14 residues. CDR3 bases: TGTGCCAGCACCCAAGCCCCACTGGGCGATGAGCAGTTCTTC. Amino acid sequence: CASTQAPLGDEQFF.

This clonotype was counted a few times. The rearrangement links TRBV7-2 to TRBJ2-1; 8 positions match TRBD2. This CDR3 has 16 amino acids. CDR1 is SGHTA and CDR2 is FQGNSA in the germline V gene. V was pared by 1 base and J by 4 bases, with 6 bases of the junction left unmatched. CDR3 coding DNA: TGTGCCAGCAGCTTAGGCCAGCGGGGGCCATACAATGAGCAGTTCTTC. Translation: CASSLGQRGPYNEQFF.

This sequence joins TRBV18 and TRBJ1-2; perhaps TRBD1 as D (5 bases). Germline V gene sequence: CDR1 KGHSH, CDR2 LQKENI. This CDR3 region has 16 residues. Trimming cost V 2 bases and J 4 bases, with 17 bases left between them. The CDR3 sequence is CASSPTAGTGGYGYTF. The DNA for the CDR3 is TGTGCCAGCTCACCAACGGCAGGCACAGGAGGCTATGGCTACACCTTC. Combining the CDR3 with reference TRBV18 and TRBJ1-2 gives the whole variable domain NAGVMQNPRHLVRRRGQEARLRCSPMKGHSHVYWYRQLPEEGLKFMVYLQKENIIDESGMPKERFSAEFPKEGPSILRIQQVVRGDSAAYFCASSPTAGTGGYGYTFGSGTRLTVV.

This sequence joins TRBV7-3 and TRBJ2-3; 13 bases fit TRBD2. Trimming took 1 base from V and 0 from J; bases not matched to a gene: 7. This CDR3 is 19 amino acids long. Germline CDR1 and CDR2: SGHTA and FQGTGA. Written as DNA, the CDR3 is TGTGCCAGCAGCTTAAGAGCGGCACTAGCGGGAGGGAGCACAGATACGCAGTATTTT. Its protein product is CASSLRAALAGGSTDTQYF.

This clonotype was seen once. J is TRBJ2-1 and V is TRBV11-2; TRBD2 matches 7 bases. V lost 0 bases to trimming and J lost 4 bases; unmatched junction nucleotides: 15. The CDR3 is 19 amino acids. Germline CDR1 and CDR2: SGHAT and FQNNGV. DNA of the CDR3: TGTGCCAGCAGCTTAGATCATCGCCTAGCGGTCATACATTACAATGAGCAGTTCTTC. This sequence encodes CASSLDHRLAVIHYNEQFF. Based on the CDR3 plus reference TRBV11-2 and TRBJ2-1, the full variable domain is EAGVAQSPRYKIIEKRQSVAFWCNPISGHATLYWYQQILGQGPKLLIQFQNNGVVDDSQLPKDRFSAERLKGVDSTLKIQPAKLEDSAVYLCASSLDHRLAVIHYNEQFFGPGTRLTVL.

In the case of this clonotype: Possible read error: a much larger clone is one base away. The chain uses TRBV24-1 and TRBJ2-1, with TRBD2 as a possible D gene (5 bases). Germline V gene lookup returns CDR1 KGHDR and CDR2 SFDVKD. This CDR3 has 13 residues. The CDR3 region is CATSGKTYDEQFF. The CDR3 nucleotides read TGTGCCACCAGCGGGAAGACCTACGATGAGCAGTTCTTC.

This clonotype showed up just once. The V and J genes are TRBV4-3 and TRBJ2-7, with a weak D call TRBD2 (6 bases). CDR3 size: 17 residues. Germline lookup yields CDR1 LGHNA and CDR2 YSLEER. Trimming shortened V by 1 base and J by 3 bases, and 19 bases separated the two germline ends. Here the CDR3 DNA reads TGCGCCAGCAGCCAAGGGGTCTGGCAGGCGGAGGGCTACGAGCAGTACTTC. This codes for CASSQGVWQAEGYEQYF.

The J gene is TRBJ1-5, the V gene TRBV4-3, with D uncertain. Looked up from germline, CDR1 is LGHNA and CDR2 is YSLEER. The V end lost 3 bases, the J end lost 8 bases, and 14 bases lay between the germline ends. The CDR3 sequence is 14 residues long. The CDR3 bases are TGCGCCAGCAGCCAGGGTTCCACGAGGGAGCCCCAGCATTTT. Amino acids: CASSQGSTREPQHF.

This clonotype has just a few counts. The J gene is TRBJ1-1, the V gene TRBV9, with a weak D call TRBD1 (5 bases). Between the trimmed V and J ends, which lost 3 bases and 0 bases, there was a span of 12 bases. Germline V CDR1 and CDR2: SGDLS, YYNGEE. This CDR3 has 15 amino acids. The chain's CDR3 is CASSATQAMNTEAFF. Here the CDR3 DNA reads TGTGCCAGCAGCGCGACACAGGCGATGAACACTGAAGCTTTCTTT. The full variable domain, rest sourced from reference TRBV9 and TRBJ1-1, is DSGVTQTPKHLITATGQRVTLRCSPRSGDLSVYWYQQSLDQGLQFLIQYYNGEERAKGNILERFSAQQFPDLHSELNLSSLELGDSALYFCASSATQAMNTEAFFGQGTRLTVV.

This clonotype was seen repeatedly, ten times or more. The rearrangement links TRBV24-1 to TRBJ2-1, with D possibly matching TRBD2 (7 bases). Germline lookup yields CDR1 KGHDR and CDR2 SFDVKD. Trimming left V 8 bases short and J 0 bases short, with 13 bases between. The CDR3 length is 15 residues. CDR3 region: CATKARGASYNEQFF. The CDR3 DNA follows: TGTGCCACCAAAGCTCGGGGGGCCTCCTACAATGAGCAGTTCTTC.

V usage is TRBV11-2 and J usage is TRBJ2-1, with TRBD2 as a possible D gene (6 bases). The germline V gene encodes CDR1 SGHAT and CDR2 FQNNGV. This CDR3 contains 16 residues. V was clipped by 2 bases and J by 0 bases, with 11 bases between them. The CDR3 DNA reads TGTGCCAGCAGCTTAAGTAGCGGCCACTCCTACAATGAGCAGTTCTTC. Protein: CASSLSSGHSYNEQFF.

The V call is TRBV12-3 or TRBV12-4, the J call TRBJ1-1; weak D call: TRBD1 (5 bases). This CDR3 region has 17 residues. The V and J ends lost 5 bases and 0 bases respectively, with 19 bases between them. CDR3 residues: CASSPLRRGGMNTEAFF. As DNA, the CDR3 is TGTGCCAGCAGTCCCCTTCGGAGGGGAGGAATGAACACTGAAGCTTTCTTT.

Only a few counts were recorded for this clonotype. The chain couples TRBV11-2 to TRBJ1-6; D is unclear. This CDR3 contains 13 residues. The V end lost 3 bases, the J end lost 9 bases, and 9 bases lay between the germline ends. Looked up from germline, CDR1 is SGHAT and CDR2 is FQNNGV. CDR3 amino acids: CASSFSEASPLHF. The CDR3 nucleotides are TGTGCCAGCAGCTTTTCTGAAGCTTCACCCCTCCACTTT. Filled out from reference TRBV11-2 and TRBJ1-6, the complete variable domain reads EAGVAQSPRYKIIEKRQSVAFWCNPISGHATLYWYQQILGQGPKLLIQFQNNGVVDDSQLPKDRFSAERLKGVDSTLKIQPAKLEDSAVYLCASSFSEASPLHFGNGTRLTVT.

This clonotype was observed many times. The CDR3 DNA follows: TGTGCCACCCGGGACAGGGGAGGTAGAAACGAAAAACTGTTTTTT. It encodes CATRDRGGRNEKLFF. The V gene is TRBV25-1, the J gene TRBJ1-4, with 10 bases aligning to TRBD1. With V trimmed by 10 bases and J by 8 bases, 13 bases remained unmatched. Germline loops: CDR1 MGHDK, CDR2 SYGVNS. The CDR3 extends over 15 amino acids.

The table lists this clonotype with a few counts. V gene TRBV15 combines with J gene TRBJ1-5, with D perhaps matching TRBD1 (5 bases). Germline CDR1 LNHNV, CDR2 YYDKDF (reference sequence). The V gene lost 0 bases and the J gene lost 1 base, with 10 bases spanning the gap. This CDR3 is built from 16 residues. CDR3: CATSRDRGSSNQPQHF. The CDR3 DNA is TGTGCCACCAGCAGAGATAGGGGATCCAGCAATCAGCCCCAGCATTTT.

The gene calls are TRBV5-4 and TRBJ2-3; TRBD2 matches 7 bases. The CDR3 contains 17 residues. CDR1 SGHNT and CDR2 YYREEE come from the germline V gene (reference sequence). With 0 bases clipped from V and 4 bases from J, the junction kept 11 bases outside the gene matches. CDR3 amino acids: CASSLVRREVSADTQYF. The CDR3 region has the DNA TGTGCCAGCAGCTTGGTTAGACGGGAGGTTAGTGCAGATACGCAGTATTTT.

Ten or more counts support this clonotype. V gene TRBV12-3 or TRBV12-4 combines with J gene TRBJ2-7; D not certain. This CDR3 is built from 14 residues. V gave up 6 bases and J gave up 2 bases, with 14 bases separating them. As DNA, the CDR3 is TGTGCCAGCAGCCTGGGCAGGCGTACCTACGAGCAGTACTTC. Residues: CASSLGRRTYEQYF.

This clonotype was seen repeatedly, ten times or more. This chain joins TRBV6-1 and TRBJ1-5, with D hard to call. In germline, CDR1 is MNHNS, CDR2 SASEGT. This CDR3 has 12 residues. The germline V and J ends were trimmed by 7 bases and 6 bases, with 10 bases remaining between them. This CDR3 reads CASTSTGQPQHF. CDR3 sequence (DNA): TGTGCCAGCACCTCGACTGGTCAGCCCCAGCATTTT.

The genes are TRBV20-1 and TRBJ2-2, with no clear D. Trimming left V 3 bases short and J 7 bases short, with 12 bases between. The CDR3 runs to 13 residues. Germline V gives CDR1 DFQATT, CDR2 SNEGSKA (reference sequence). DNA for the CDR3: TGCAGTGCTAGGAGGATGGTAGACGGGGAGCTGTTTTTT. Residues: CSARRMVDGELFF.

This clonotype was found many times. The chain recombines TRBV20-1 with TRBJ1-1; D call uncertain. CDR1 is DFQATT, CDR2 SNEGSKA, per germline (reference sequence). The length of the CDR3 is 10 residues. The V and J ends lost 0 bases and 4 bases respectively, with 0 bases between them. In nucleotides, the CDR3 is TGCAGTGCTAGAGACACTGAAGCTTTCTTT. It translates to CSARDTEAFF.

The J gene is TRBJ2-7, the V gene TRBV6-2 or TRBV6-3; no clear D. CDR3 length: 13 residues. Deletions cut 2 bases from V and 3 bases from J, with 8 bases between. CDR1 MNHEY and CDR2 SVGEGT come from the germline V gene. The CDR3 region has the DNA TGTGCCAGCAGTTACAAGGTTAGCTACGAGCAGTACTTC. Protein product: CASSYKVSYEQYF.

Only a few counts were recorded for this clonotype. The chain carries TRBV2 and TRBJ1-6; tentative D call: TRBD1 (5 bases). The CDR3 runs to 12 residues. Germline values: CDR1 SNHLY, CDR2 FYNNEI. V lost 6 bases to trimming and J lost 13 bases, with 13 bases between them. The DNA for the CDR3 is TGTGCCAGCAGGCCGGGGCCAGGCCCCCTCCACTTT. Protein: CASRPGPGPLHF.

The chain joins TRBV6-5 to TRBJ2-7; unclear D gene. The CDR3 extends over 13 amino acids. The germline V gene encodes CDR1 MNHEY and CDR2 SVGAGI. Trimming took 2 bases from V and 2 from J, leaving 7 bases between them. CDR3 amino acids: CASSYREAYEQYF. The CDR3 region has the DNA TGTGCCAGCAGTTACAGGGAAGCCTACGAGCAGTACTTC.

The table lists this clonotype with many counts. The CDR3 is CASSQTSGRYSTDTQYF. The CDR3 DNA sequence: TGTGCCAGCAGCCAGACTAGCGGGAGGTACAGCACAGATACGCAGTATTTT. The V call is TRBV3-1, the J call TRBJ2-3; 13 bases line up with TRBD2. Germline V gene data show CDR1 as LGHDT and CDR2 as YNNKEL (reference sequence). CDR3 length: 17 residues. V lost 3 bases and J lost 0; bases outside the gene matches: 3.